This TCR beta chain was retrieved from a study of identical twins. This clonotype was detected only a few times. TCRdb re-called the 5' RACE reads with MiXCR, one entry per CDR3 protein. The table lists 500,000 to 700,000 distinct CDR3 sequences, about 7.6% of them singletons. The sample also formed part of further work on yellow fever vaccine responses in identical twins.

The sequenced material came from PBMCs. The sequence was collected from a woman aged 18-30 years in good health.

The CDR3 DNA reads TGCGCCAGCAGCTTGGAGGGGGGTGATAAGCAGTTCTTC. Translation: CASSLEGGDKQFF. The V and J genes are TRBV5-1 and TRBJ2-1, with D perhaps TRBD1 or TRBD2 (6 bases each). CDR1 is SGHRS and CDR2 is YFSETQ in the germline V gene. The CDR3 runs to 13 residues. The V gene lost 0 bases and the J gene lost 11 bases, with 12 bases spanning the gap. Filled out from reference TRBV5-1 and TRBJ2-1, the complete variable domain reads KAGVTQTPRYLIKTRGQQVTLSCSPISGHRSVSWYQQTPGQGLQFLFEYFSETQRNKGNFPGRFSGRQFSNSRSEMNVSTLELGDSALYLCASSLEGGDKQFFGPGTRLTVL.